Each of the 13 T cell receptor beta chains below was sequenced from the same sample in a study of blood T cell repertoires in COVID-19. Repertoires were generated with immunoSEQ multiplex PCR, while TCRdb's copy carries only in-frame clones and drops some. In the table there are around 200,000 clones, 80% to 85% of which are singletons. The sample was peripheral blood. These receptors were collected from a woman aged 40-49 years with COVID-19, enrolled during active disease.

V is TRBV6-5 and J is TRBJ1-3; 8 nucleotides line up with TRBD1. The V gene's germline CDR1 is MNHEY and CDR2 SVGAGI. V was clipped by 9 bases and J by 4 bases; unmatched bases: 5. The CDR3 totals 13 residues. The DNA of the CDR3 is TGTGCCAGTTGGACAGGGTACGGAAACACCATATATTTT. Translating gives CASWTGYGNTIYF.

The V call is TRBV4-1, the J call TRBJ2-2; 7 nucleotides agree with TRBD2. The CDR3 extends over 17 amino acids. CDR1 and CDR2 (germline): MGHRA, YSYEKL. V shed 4 bases and J 4 bases; nucleotides not matched to a gene: 12. CDR3 sequence: CASSPYERGASTGELFF. The CDR3 DNA follows: TGCGCCAGCAGCCCGTATGAGCGGGGAGCGAGCACCGGGGAGCTGTTTTTT.

The rearrangement joins TRBV18 to TRBJ2-3; TRBD1 matches 9 bases. Germline-derived CDR1 and CDR2 are KGHSH and LQKENI. Trimming took 3 bases from V and 4 from J; bases not matched to a gene: 14. The CDR3 length is 18 residues. The CDR3 here is CASSPRPTGGASADTQYF. The CDR3 coding sequence is TGTGCCAGCTCACCGCGCCCGACAGGGGGGGCAAGCGCAGATACGCAGTATTTT.

The CDR3 is CSAPGTSGGWEQFF. DNA of the CDR3: TGCAGCGCCCCCGGGACTAGCGGGGGGTGGGAGCAGTTCTTC. The V gene is TRBV29-1, the J gene TRBJ2-1; TRBD2 agrees at 15 bases. Germline-derived CDR1 and CDR2 are SQVTM and ANQGSEA. This CDR3 has 14 amino acids. Unmatched junction bases numbered 8, after V lost 7 bases and J lost 10 bases.

The chain has TRBV18 and TRBJ1-1; 8 bases map to TRBD1. Germline V gene sequence: CDR1 KGHSH, CDR2 LQKENI. V shed 3 bases, J shed 3 bases, and the junction held 9 bases outside the gene matches. This CDR3 region has 16 residues. The CDR3 region is CASSPDRGALDTEAFF. The CDR3 DNA reads TGTGCCAGCTCACCCGACAGGGGAGCATTGGACACTGAAGCTTTCTTT.

The chain combines TRBV7-8 with TRBJ2-5; 7 bases match TRBD1. CDR3 length: 17 residues. Germline CDR1 SGHVS, CDR2 FQNEAQ. Germline trimming cut 4 bases from V and 5 bases from J; bases unmatched to any gene: 16. CDR3 bases: TGTGCCAGCAGCTGGGAACGACTTGGACAGGCCGGGGAGACCCAGTACTTC. Encoded protein: CASSWERLGQAGETQYF.

CDR3: CASSFLGSDGYTF. DNA for the CDR3: TGTGCCAGCAGTTTCTTGGGCTCAGATGGCTACACCTTC. The chain employs TRBV12-3 or TRBV12-4 and TRBJ1-2; no firm D call. There are 13 residues in the CDR3. Trimming removed 3 bases at V and 6 bases at J, with 11 bases between.

The genes are TRBV7-8 and TRBJ2-5; D tentatively fits TRBD1 or TRBD2 (5 bases each). Deletions cut 5 bases from V and 4 bases from J, with 17 bases between. Germline V lookup: CDR1 SGHVS, CDR2 FQNEAQ. The CDR3 extends over 15 amino acids. CDR3 coding DNA: TGTGCCAGCAGCCGAGGGGCAGATTCATTAGAGACCCAGTACTTC. Protein sequence: CASSRGADSLETQYF.

The V gene is TRBV6-5, the J gene TRBJ2-5; 7 nucleotides agree with TRBD2. The length of the CDR3 is 13 residues. Germline CDR1 reads MNHEY; CDR2 reads SVGAGI. The V and J ends lost 6 bases and 4 bases, in that order; junction bases with no gene match: 5. CDR3 amino acids: CASSKGLPETQYF. The CDR3, as DNA: TGTGCCAGCAGCAAGGGACTACCAGAGACCCAGTACTTC.

This clone occurred a few times. CDR3 loop: CASSFQGGEQYF. The CDR3 DNA reads TGTGCCAGCAGCTTTCAGGGCGGTGAGCAGTACTTC. The chain has TRBV7-6 and TRBJ2-7, with a possible D match to TRBD1 (5 bases). V lost 3 bases to trimming and J lost 7 bases, with 10 bases between them. The V gene's germline CDR1 is SGHVS and CDR2 FNYEAQ. The CDR3 spans 12 residues.

The J gene is TRBJ2-7, the V gene TRBV5-1; no clear D. Trimming stripped 2 bases from V and 6 bases from J, with 12 bases between. The CDR3 has 13 amino acids. The V gene's germline CDR1 is SGHRS and CDR2 YFSETQ. This CDR3 reads CASSLKDTREQYF. CDR3 DNA: TGCGCCAGCAGCTTAAAAGACACGCGCGAGCAGTACTTC.

The V gene is TRBV19, the J gene TRBJ2-1; TRBD1 agrees at 7 bases. The V and J ends lost 11 bases and 4 bases, in that order; junction bases with no gene match: 20. Germline assignment: CDR1 LNHDA and CDR2 SQIVND (reference sequence). CDR3 length: 17 amino acids. This CDR3 reads CASTQDPDRAAYNEQFF. The CDR3, as DNA: TGTGCCTCCACCCAGGATCCCGACAGGGCGGCATACAATGAGCAGTTCTTC.

The chain carries TRBV6-5 and TRBJ2-1; TRBD2 is a possible D gene (5 bases). This CDR3 region has 14 residues. CDR1 is MNHEY, CDR2 SVGAGI, per germline. V gave up 4 bases and J gave up 3 bases, with 10 bases separating them. The CDR3 coding sequence is TGTGCCAGCAGTTCAACTAGAGGCTACAATGAGCAGTTCTTC. Protein product: CASSSTRGYNEQFF.